These T cell receptor beta chains were read from a single sample in a study of vaccination and CD4 T cells after COVID-19. These TCRs' antigens remain unknown. TCRdb called the PCR reads again in MiXCR, with one record for every CDR3 protein. The repertoire holds over 10,000 distinct CDR3 sequences, with approximately 44% as singletons. Sequences were obtained from CD4+ T cells from blood, cultured in vitro. These receptors all stem from a human donor who had recovered from COVID-19. Both conserved end residues are part of each CDR3. The order of the fields is J gene, V gene, D gene, CDR3 length, clone size, CDR3 protein, CDR3 DNA. A D gene is named only where the DNA matches it firmly. Size is stated for part of the rows, as once, few or many counts, or as a class when the clone is expanded.

j_call: TRBJ2-1
v_call: TRBV20-1
d_call: -
cdr3_length: 15
clone_size: -
cdr3_aa: CSARGDQGPFNEQFF
cdr3_nt: TGCAGTGCTAGAGGCGACCAGGGACCTTTCAATGAGCAGTTCTTC

j_call: TRBJ2-1
v_call: TRBV7-2
d_call: -
cdr3_length: 17
clone_size: few
cdr3_aa: CASSLAGVQGQRNEQFF
cdr3_nt: TGTGCCAGCAGCTTAGCTGGGGTACAGGGCCAGAGGAATGAGCAGTTCTTC

j_call: TRBJ2-7
v_call: TRBV6-5
d_call: -
cdr3_length: 14
clone_size: once
cdr3_aa: CASSYSVGSYEQYF
cdr3_nt: TGTGCCAGCAGTTACTCCGTCGGATCCTACGAGCAGTACTTC

j_call: TRBJ2-3
v_call: TRBV27
d_call: TRBD2
cdr3_length: 17
clone_size: -
cdr3_aa: CASSLEVSARGADTQYF
cdr3_nt: TGTGCCAGCAGTTTAGAGGTGTCCGCCCGGGGGGCAGATACGCAGTATTTT

j_call: TRBJ1-1
v_call: TRBV6-5
d_call: -
cdr3_length: 17
clone_size: few
cdr3_aa: CASSYSIGGAGDTEAFF
cdr3_nt: TGTGCCAGCAGTTACTCGATTGGGGGCGCCGGGGACACTGAGGCTTTCTTT

j_call: TRBJ1-2
v_call: TRBV6-1
d_call: -
cdr3_length: 13
clone_size: medium-sized
cdr3_aa: CASRELPSGGYTF
cdr3_nt: TGTGCCAGCAGGGAGCTACCATCGGGTGGCTACACCTTC

j_call: TRBJ1-1
v_call: TRBV7-9
d_call: -
cdr3_length: 14
clone_size: few
cdr3_aa: CASSFGLRGTEAFF
cdr3_nt: TGTGCCAGCAGCTTTGGTTTGAGAGGCACTGAAGCTTTCTTT

j_call: TRBJ2-1
v_call: TRBV7-2
d_call: TRBD1
cdr3_length: 15
clone_size: -
cdr3_aa: CASSLVQGAGNEQFF
cdr3_nt: TGTGCCAGCAGCTTAGTTCAGGGGGCGGGAAATGAGCAGTTCTTC

j_call: TRBJ2-5
v_call: TRBV27
d_call: -
cdr3_length: 14
clone_size: few
cdr3_aa: CASSLQTGQETQYF
cdr3_nt: TGTGCCAGCAGTTTACAGACAGGCCAAGAGACCCAGTACTTC

j_call: TRBJ2-3
v_call: TRBV19
d_call: -
cdr3_length: 14
clone_size: few
cdr3_aa: CASSLRTGTDTQYF
cdr3_nt: TGTGCCAGTAGTCTCAGGACAGGCACAGATACGCAGTATTTT

j_call: TRBJ2-1
v_call: TRBV24-1
d_call: TRBD2
cdr3_length: 19
clone_size: few
cdr3_aa: CATSAPPGLAGGPRDEQFF
cdr3_nt: TGTGCCACCAGTGCCCCCCCGGGACTAGCGGGAGGGCCTAGGGATGAGCAGTTCTTC

j_call: TRBJ2-5
v_call: TRBV30
d_call: TRBD1
cdr3_length: 13
clone_size: -
cdr3_aa: CAWSRDRQETQYF
cdr3_nt: TGTGCCTGGAGCCGGGACAGACAAGAGACCCAGTACTTC

j_call: TRBJ1-6
v_call: TRBV7-9
d_call: TRBD1
cdr3_length: 15
clone_size: -
cdr3_aa: CASSAQGTVNSPLHF
cdr3_nt: TGTGCCAGCAGCGCACAAGGGACAGTGAATTCACCCCTCCATTTT

j_call: TRBJ1-5
v_call: TRBV7-2
d_call: -
cdr3_length: 15
clone_size: -
cdr3_aa: CASSFNGDSNQPQHF
cdr3_nt: TGTGCCAGCAGCTTTAATGGGGACAGCAATCAGCCCCAGCATTTT

j_call: TRBJ2-7
v_call: TRBV27
d_call: TRBD2
cdr3_length: 15
clone_size: few
cdr3_aa: CASSKQGGPFYEQYF
cdr3_nt: TGTGCCAGCAGTAAGCAGGGAGGGCCTTTCTACGAGCAGTACTTC

j_call: TRBJ1-6
v_call: TRBV12-5
d_call: -
cdr3_length: 17
clone_size: -
cdr3_aa: CASGLPPTGTTNSPLHF
cdr3_nt: TGTGCTAGTGGTTTGCCACCTACCGGGACAACAAATTCACCCCTCCACTTT

j_call: TRBJ2-7
v_call: TRBV27
d_call: TRBD1
cdr3_length: 15
clone_size: -
cdr3_aa: CASRRVGQLFHEQYF
cdr3_nt: TGTGCCAGCAGGAGGGTGGGACAGTTATTCCACGAGCAGTACTTC

j_call: TRBJ1-1
v_call: TRBV10-1
d_call: -
cdr3_length: 12
clone_size: -
cdr3_aa: CASSERNTEAFF
cdr3_nt: TGCGCCAGCAGTGAGAGGAACACTGAAGCTTTCTTT